This T cell receptor beta chain was profiled in a study of OX40 agonist ivuxolimab in advanced cancers. About the full investigation: Ivuxolimab, which targeted the costimulatory receptor OX40 (CD134), was an agonistic, fully human IgG2 monoclonal antibody. The paper covers the monotherapy dose-escalation part of the phase I ivuxolimab trial, which included N ≈ 57 patients. The point of sequencing TCRbeta in the periphery was to test whether ivuxolimab changed TCR sequence diversity and drove clonal T-cell expansion. Prior anti-PD-1, anti-PD-L1 or anti-CTLA-4 therapy was permitted, and approximately 41% of dose-escalation patients had received checkpoint inhibitors. The dose-escalation cohort was about 83% male with a mean age of approximately 60 years, ranging from roughly 23 to 90. Of the 50 to 55 patients in dose escalation, around 19 had hepatocellular carcinoma, about 15 had melanoma, 9 had renal cell carcinoma and 9 had head and neck cancer. Partial responses were achieved by three dose-escalation patients, of whom one had hepatocellular carcinoma and two had cutaneous melanoma. Intravenous ivuxolimab was administered to patients every 2 weeks at six dose levels: 0.01, 0.1, 0.3, 1.5, 3 and 10 mg/kg.

The trial excluded patients who had a history of autoimmune disease or who were on systemic immunosuppression. In every dose cohort, peripheral blood was drawn for TCR sequencing at baseline, cycle 4 day 1, and cycle 7 day 1. The samples were taken from a phase I, first-in-human, multicenter, open-label dose-escalation trial of ivuxolimab. Adults with locally advanced or metastatic head and neck squamous cell, hepatocellular, melanoma or renal cell carcinoma were enrolled in the trial. Before TCR sequencing, CD4+ and CD8+ T cells were separately sorted from peripheral blood. Overall study results and their limits: Low levels of normalized T-cell clonal expansion were also seen in some nonresponding patients. After ivuxolimab, more expanded clones were found on average in CD8+ T cells than in CD4+ T cells. In partial responders in the 0.1-3.0 mg/kg groups, normalized peripheral clonal expansion was found to be among the lowest, especially among CD8+ T cells. The antigen specificity of the peripheral T cells that underwent clonal expansion was not determined. At doses from 0.1 to 3.0 mg/kg, clonal expansion was seen in both CD4+ and CD8+ blood T cells between baseline and week 6.

To sequence the TCRbeta CDR3 region, genomic DNA was isolated from the sorted cells. The immunoSEQ Assay was used to sequence the TCRbeta CDR3 regions. What TCRdb holds here is the immuneACCESS table cut down to in-frame rearrangements. Part of the clones is not present; checked against another copy, under half of the missing clones reflect an unresolved V gene, and the others are unexplained. The sample table records roughly 60,000 clones; more than 75% of these occur just once. Roughly 4.5% of the sample is taken by the ten largest. As to this clone: The antigen this receptor binds is unknown. No base qualities exist here, and no much larger clone lies one base off it.

V loses 2 bases of germline sequence and J loses 2 bases, and the interval between the two ends is 10 bases. The CDR3 measures 15 amino acids from cysteine to phenylalanine. Only CDR3 DNA is held: 45 bases, read in frame from base 1. For CDR1 and CDR2, the germline V gene (reference sequence) lists SEHNR and FQNEAQ. The sequence links TRBV7-9 to TRBJ2-1; TRBD1 is perhaps the D gene, given 5 matching bases. The sequencing here drew on CD4+ or CD8+ T cells sorted from blood, taken in a trial of the OX40 agonist ivuxolimab. This receptor was taken from an adult with an advanced solid tumor such as melanoma, head and neck, liver or kidney cancer. The CDR3 protein: CASSLPSTAYNEQFF. The DNA sequence is TGTGCCAGCAGCTTACCATCGACAGCCTACAATGAGCAGTTCTTC.